What follows is one T cell receptor beta chain and its context. Antigen unknown. The record originates from a study of T-cell reconstitution after alpha-beta-depleted transplantation in children. Preparing the TCRbeta library involved the use of unique molecular identifiers. TCRdb recomputed calls from the PCR reads with MiXCR, one row per CDR3 protein. Of a few hundred thousand distinct CDR3 sequences in the sample, 10% to 15% were seen once. Germline-derived CDR1 and CDR2 are SQVTM and ANQGSEA. V shed 3 bases and J shed 16 bases, with 16 bases lying between them. The CDR3 is 11 amino acids. Findings and caveats of the study: Some patients' high day-60 TCRbeta diversity was attributed to recipient cells surviving conditioning. Diversity and T-cell counts at one year after transplant derived mostly from new T cells.

The chain recombines TRBV29-1 with TRBJ2-1; TRBD1 or TRBD2 may be the D gene (5 bases each). The material was PBMCs, mostly from graft donor cells, obtained 360 days after TCRalphabeta/CD19-depleted stem cell transplant. This sequence was found in a male patient under 18 who had a stem cell transplant for acute myeloid leukemia, so the T cells may come from the graft donor. In DNA, the CDR3 is TGCAGCGTTGAGCCCCGGGACGGTGCATTCTTC. Translated: CSVEPRDGAFF.